The 9 T cell receptor beta chains given below trace back to one sample, sequenced in a study of CD8+ T cells in alopecia areata. cDNA reverse transcribed from extracted RNA served as the sequencing template. Clones were sequenced by immunoSEQ multiplex PCR, and TCRdb holds only the in-frame ones, with some missing. The sample lists around 160,000 clones; 47% were seen once. The sample comprised CD4+ T cells sorted from blood. The receptors originated from a human donor with alopecia areata.

This clone occurred once. The chain carries TRBV19 and TRBJ2-5; 9 bases line up with TRBD2. The CDR3 length is 15 residues. Germline-derived CDR1 and CDR2 are LNHDA and SQIVND (reference sequence). Trimming at V came to 7 bases and at J to 5 bases, leaving 11 bases not matched to a gene. CDR3 sequence: CASKSGRLPGETQYF. The CDR3 coding sequence is TGTGCCAGTAAGAGCGGGAGGCTCCCAGGGGAGACCCAGTACTTC.

The genes are TRBV5-1 and TRBJ2-5; possibly TRBD1 for D (6 bases). The length of the CDR3 is 12 residues. Trimming stripped 5 bases from V and 5 bases from J, with 10 bases between. Germline V gives CDR1 SGHRS, CDR2 YFSETQ. CDR3 in amino acids: CASRFDRETQYF. The CDR3 nucleotides are TGCGCCAGCAGGTTCGACAGGGAGACCCAGTACTTC.

The chain has TRBV7-9 and TRBJ2-6; 9 bases line up with TRBD1. Germline CDR1 is SEHNR and CDR2 is FQNEAQ (reference sequence). Trimming removed 3 bases from V and 3 bases from J; junction bases left unmatched: 9. The CDR3 extends over 18 amino acids. Here the CDR3 reads CASSLTGTGSFGANVLTF. DNA for the CDR3: TGTGCCAGCAGCTTGACCGGGACAGGGAGCTTTGGGGCCAACGTCCTGACTTTC.

This clone came up a few times. The V gene is TRBV29-1, the J gene TRBJ2-7; D is undetermined. This CDR3 is 11 amino acids long. Between the trimmed V and J ends, which lost 7 bases and 3 bases, there was a span of 10 bases. The germline CDR1 and CDR2 sequences are SQVTM and ANQGSEA. CDR3 DNA: TGCAGCGCGGACCGTGGCTACGAGCAGTACTTC. It codes for CSADRGYEQYF.

Here the CDR3 DNA reads TGTGCCAGCAGCTTGGGACTAGCGGAGAGGTACAATGAGCAGTTCTTC. Translating it yields CASSLGLAERYNEQFF. V and J are TRBV11-1 and TRBJ2-1, with 11 bases aligning to TRBD2. This CDR3 region has 16 residues. V shed 3 bases and J 4 bases; nucleotides not matched to a gene: 5. Germline CDR1 is SGHAT and CDR2 is FQDESV (reference sequence).

V is TRBV7-2 and J is TRBJ2-7; TRBD2 is a possible D gene (5 bases). Germline V gene data show CDR1 as SGHTA and CDR2 as FQGNSA. Trimming left V 10 bases short and J 5 bases short, with 18 bases between. The CDR3 extends over 13 amino acids. The CDR3: CATSWRTGDEQYF. CDR3 nucleotide sequence: TGTGCCACCAGTTGGAGGACCGGGGACGAGCAGTACTTC.

This clone appeared a single time. This CDR3 fails to terminate in the conserved phenylalanine or tryptophan, so it likely reflects a read error. The rearrangement uses TRBV4-2 and TRBJ2-2; D is ambiguous. CDR1 is LGHNA and CDR2 is YNFKEQ in the germline V gene. The CDR3 loop spans 17 amino acids. Trimming took off 0 bases at V and 0 bases at J, with 11 bases between the two ends. CDR3 sequence: CASSQDVRPANTGELFL. As DNA, the CDR3 is TGTGCCAGCAGCCAAGATGTCAGGCCAGCGAACACCGGGGAGCTGTTTCTT.

This clone showed up just once. The V call is TRBV7-3, the J call TRBJ2-1; D call uncertain. The V end was cut by 2 bases, the J end by 6 bases, with 8 bases between. Per the germline V gene, CDR1 is SGHTA and CDR2 is FQGTGA. The CDR3 sequence is 13 residues long. CDR3 residues: CASSLEAVNEQFF. The CDR3 region has the DNA TGTGCCAGCAGCTTAGAGGCTGTCAATGAGCAGTTCTTC.

This clone was recorded only once. The germline gene is not matched at one end of the junction; a read error may be the cause. The chain links TRBV18 to TRBJ2-5, with TRBD2 matching over 11 bases. This CDR3 has 15 amino acids. The germline V gene has CDR1 KGHSH and CDR2 LQKENI. CDR3 in DNA: TGTGCCAGCACACCTAGCGGGAGGAGGCAAGAGACCCAGTACTTC. It encodes CASTPSGRRQETQYF.